The 18 T cell receptor beta chains below were found in one sample sequenced in a study of blood T cell repertoires in COVID-19. Assay: immunoSEQ multiplex PCR; the TCRdb copy retains only in-frame clones and omits some. The table records more than 95,000 clones, approximately 80% of them present only once. The sequenced material came from peripheral blood. All receptors derive from a man aged 80 or over with acute or convalescent COVID-19.

V is TRBV24-1 and J is TRBJ2-2, with a tentative D call TRBD1 (6 bases). The CDR3 contains 15 residues. The V gene's germline CDR1 is KGHDR and CDR2 SFDVKD. V was clipped by 9 bases and J by 1 base, with 14 bases between them. Written as DNA, the CDR3 is TGTGCCACCCAAGGTCGGGGACAGAACACCGGGGAGCTGTTTTTT. It specifies CATQGRGQNTGELFF.

The chain employs TRBV11-3 and TRBJ1-2; 10 bases align to TRBD1. The CDR3 covers 15 residues. V lost 5 bases and J lost 7; bases outside the gene matches: 10. The V gene's germline CDR1 is SGHNT and CDR2 YENEEA. In DNA form, the CDR3 reads TGTGCCAGCAGCCTCCAGGGACAGGGGTATGGTGGCTACACCTTC. Encoded protein: CASSLQGQGYGGYTF.

The chain combines TRBV14 with TRBJ1-1; possibly TRBD1 for D (5 bases). Germline V gene lookup returns CDR1 SGHDN and CDR2 FVKESK. The CDR3 contains 15 residues. The germline V and J ends were trimmed by 3 bases and 5 bases, with 16 bases remaining between them. CDR3 nucleotide sequence: TGTGCCAGCAGCCACACAAGGGGTCCGTATACTGAAGCTTTCTTT. Its translation is CASSHTRGPYTEAFF.

The chain has TRBV29-1 and TRBJ2-7; a possible D gene is TRBD1 (6 bases). Germline V gene data show CDR1 as SQVTM and CDR2 as ANQGSEA. The germline V and J ends were trimmed by 4 bases and 9 bases, with 19 bases remaining between them. The CDR3 length is 13 residues. The chain's CDR3 is CSVVMDSTDRQYF. The DNA for the CDR3 is TGCAGCGTTGTTATGGACAGTACAGATAGGCAGTACTTC.

The CDR3 sequence is CASSLRDSPGNTIYF. The CDR3 DNA is TGTGCCAGTAGTCTGCGGGACAGCCCTGGAAACACCATATATTTT. The J gene is TRBJ1-3, the V gene TRBV19, with 7 bases identical to TRBD1. V lost 5 bases to trimming and J lost 2 bases; unmatched junction nucleotides: 6. The germline V gene has CDR1 LNHDA and CDR2 SQIVND (reference sequence). The CDR3 loop spans 15 amino acids.

The chain is built from TRBV2 and TRBJ2-7, with 7 nucleotides matching TRBD2. The CDR3 has 13 amino acids. From germline, CDR1 is SNHLY and CDR2 FYNNEI. Losses at the gene ends were 4 bases for V and 5 bases for J; bases not matched to a gene: 5. This chain's CDR3 is CASSVTSDNEQYF. The CDR3 bases are TGTGCCAGCAGTGTAACTAGCGATAACGAGCAGTACTTC.

This chain uses TRBV28 with TRBJ1-6; 11 bases line up with TRBD1. Trimming cost V 1 base and J 10 bases; bases outside gene matches: 3. This CDR3 region has 15 residues. Per germline, CDR1 MDHEN and CDR2 SYDVKM. CDR3 sequence reads: CASSLLGQGGSPLHF. The CDR3 DNA follows: TGTGCCAGCAGTTTATTGGGACAGGGGGGGTCACCCCTCCACTTT.

The chain recombines TRBV14 with TRBJ2-4; 11 bases agree with TRBD2. Germline values: CDR1 SGHDN, CDR2 FVKESK. Trimming at V came to 3 bases and at J to 10 bases, leaving 8 bases not matched to a gene. The CDR3 loop spans 15 amino acids. The CDR3 coding sequence is TGTGCCAGCAGCCACCTACTAGCGGGAGTGGAAATTCAGTACTTC. This translates into CASSHLLAGVEIQYF.

The chain employs TRBV6-5 and TRBJ2-7; 8 nucleotides match TRBD1. Germline V gene data show CDR1 as MNHEY and CDR2 as SVGAGI. The trim removed 5 bases at V and 3 bases at J, leaving 6 bases unmatched. The CDR3 covers 14 residues. The CDR3 reads CASSTGTGVYEQYF. CDR3 bases: TGTGCCAGCAGTACCGGGACAGGTGTCTACGAGCAGTACTTC.

The genes are TRBV7-2 and TRBJ2-4; weak D call: TRBD1 (5 bases). The CDR3 length is 15 residues. V lost 0 bases to trimming and J lost 6 bases, with 12 bases between them. Germline V lookup: CDR1 SGHTA, CDR2 FQGNSA. CDR3 in DNA: TGTGCCAGCAGCTTAGCGCTGGGTCAGGGAAACATTCAGTACTTC. It yields the protein CASSLALGQGNIQYF.

This chain connects TRBV7-9 to TRBJ2-7; 9 bases are a match to TRBD1. The length of the CDR3 is 14 residues. The trim removed 5 bases at V and 7 bases at J, leaving 9 bases unmatched. From germline, CDR1 is SEHNR and CDR2 FQNEAQ (reference sequence). The CDR3 here is CASSHAQGAREQYF. As DNA, the CDR3 is TGTGCCAGCAGCCACGCACAGGGGGCCAGGGAGCAGTACTTC.

The V gene is TRBV30, the J gene TRBJ1-6, with TRBD1 identical over 8 bases. From germline, CDR1 is GTSNPN and CDR2 SVGIG (reference sequence). This CDR3 contains 14 residues. V shed 2 bases and J 9 bases; nucleotides not matched to a gene: 6. The CDR3 DNA follows: TGTGCCTGGAGTTCCCGACAGGGGAGTTCACCCCTCCACTTT. The encoded protein is CAWSSRQGSSPLHF.

Points on this clone: This CDR3 is also generated by other DNA sequences in the sample. The chain couples TRBV29-1 to TRBJ1-3; 8 nucleotides match TRBD1. Germline V gives CDR1 SQVTM, CDR2 ANQGSEA. After removal of 0 bases from V and 4 bases from J, the junction contained 2 bases not matched to a gene. This CDR3 region has 14 residues. CDR3 nucleotides: TGCAGCGTTGAAGATCAGGGGGCCGGAAACACCATATATTTT. Its translation: CSVEDQGAGNTIYF.

The chain carries TRBV18 and TRBJ2-3; tentatively, D is TRBD1 (6 bases). This CDR3 has 14 amino acids. Trimming left V 4 bases short and J 0 bases short, with 8 bases between. In germline, CDR1 is KGHSH, CDR2 LQKENI. CDR3 region: CASSLGASTDTQYF. DNA for the CDR3: TGTGCCAGCTCACTGGGGGCTAGCACAGATACGCAGTATTTT.

The gene calls are TRBV28 and TRBJ1-2; no definite D call. V was cut by 1 base and J by 5 bases, with 5 bases left in between. CDR3 length: 12 residues. Germline V gene lookup returns CDR1 MDHEN and CDR2 SYDVKM. CDR3 sequence (DNA): TGTGCCAGCAGTTTATATCATTATGGCTACACCTTC. It encodes CASSLYHYGYTF.

The table lists this clone with a count of one. The chain recombines TRBV27 with TRBJ2-2, with D perhaps matching TRBD2 (5 bases). Germline V gives CDR1 MNHEY, CDR2 SMNVEV (reference sequence). The CDR3 is 13 residues long. V shed 2 bases and J shed 8 bases, with 9 bases lying between them. CDR3 protein: CASSLASMGELFF. The CDR3 DNA reads as TGTGCCAGCAGTTTAGCTAGCATGGGGGAGCTGTTTTTT.

The rearrangement uses TRBV6-5 and TRBJ1-5; D is perhaps TRBD1 (5 bases). Germline CDR1 MNHEY, CDR2 SVGAGI. The CDR3 spans 15 residues. V lost 0 bases and J lost 2, with 8 bases in between. DNA for the CDR3: TGTGCCAGCAGTTACTCGACGGGGGGCAATCAGCCCCAGCATTTT. Protein: CASSYSTGGNQPQHF.

V and J are TRBV5-5 and TRBJ1-1; D is ambiguous. V was trimmed by 2 bases and J by 1 base, leaving 6 bases between them. Germline V gene data show CDR1 as SGHKS and CDR2 as YYEKEE (reference sequence). The CDR3 is made up of 13 amino acids. CDR3 in DNA: TGTGCCAGCAGCTTAAACTGGAACACTGAAGCTTTCTTT. It specifies CASSLNWNTEAFF.